This TCR beta chain came from a study of patients and donors after allogeneic stem cell transplantation. The CDR3 is 13 residues long. The germline gives CDR1 DFQATT, CDR2 SNEGSKA (reference sequence). V shed 5 bases, J shed 5 bases, and the junction held 6 bases outside the gene matches. TCRdb processed the RT-PCR reads anew with MiXCR; each CDR3 protein has one entry. The repertoire holds hundreds of thousands of distinct CDR3 sequences, approximately 16% seen once, with less than 9.5% in the top ten. The sequencing input was blood, either unsorted or a sorted T cell fraction (not recorded which). This receptor was taken from a human donor who was either an allogeneic HSCT recipient or a stem cell or donor lymphocyte infusion donor (not recorded which). It is not recorded whose cells these are; they may come from a transplant donor. The V and J genes are TRBV20-1 and TRBJ1-2; TRBD1 aligns across 9 bases. Here the CDR3 DNA reads TGCAGTGCTCGGACAGGGGCCTTTTATGGCTACACCTTC. Protein sequence: CSARTGAFYGYTF.